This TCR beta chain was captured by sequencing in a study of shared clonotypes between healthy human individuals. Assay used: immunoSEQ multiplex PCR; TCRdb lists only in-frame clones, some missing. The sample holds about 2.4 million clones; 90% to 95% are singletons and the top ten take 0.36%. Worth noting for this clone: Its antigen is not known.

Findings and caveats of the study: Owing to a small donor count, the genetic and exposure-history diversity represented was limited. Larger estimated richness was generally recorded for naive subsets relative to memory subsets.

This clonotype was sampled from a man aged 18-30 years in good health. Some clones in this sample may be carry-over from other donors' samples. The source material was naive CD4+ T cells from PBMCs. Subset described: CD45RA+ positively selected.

Here the CDR3 reads CASSLVINEQYF. As DNA, the CDR3 is TGTGCCAGCAGCTTAGTAATCAACGAGCAGTACTTC. This chain links TRBV7-2 with TRBJ2-7; D is ambiguous. The V end was cut by 1 base, the J end by 5 bases, with 6 bases between. CDR1 and CDR2 from the germline V gene are SGHTA and FQGNSA. CDR3 size: 12 residues.